This TCR beta chain emerged from a study of blood T cell repertoires in COVID-19. Participants were aged about 18 to 100 years, lived in 24 US areas, and enrolled virtually. The CDR3 is 15 residues long. Germline loops: CDR1 SNHLY, CDR2 FYNNEI. V was pared by 0 bases and J by 7 bases, with 15 bases between. TCRdb's table, derived via immunoSEQ multiplex PCR, lists solely in-frame clones and lacks some. The repertoire includes about 370,000 clones, 85% to 90% of them detected once, and roughly 0.99% sits in the top ten. The chain couples TRBV2 to TRBJ1-2; maybe TRBD1 (6 bases). The sample was PBMCs or T cells enriched from blood (not recorded which). The clonotype originates from a man aged 18-30 years who had recovered from COVID-19. The DNA of the CDR3 is TGTGCCAGCAGTGAAGCGACAGGAGTCCGCTCTGGCTACACCTTC. Translating gives CASSEATGVRSGYTF.